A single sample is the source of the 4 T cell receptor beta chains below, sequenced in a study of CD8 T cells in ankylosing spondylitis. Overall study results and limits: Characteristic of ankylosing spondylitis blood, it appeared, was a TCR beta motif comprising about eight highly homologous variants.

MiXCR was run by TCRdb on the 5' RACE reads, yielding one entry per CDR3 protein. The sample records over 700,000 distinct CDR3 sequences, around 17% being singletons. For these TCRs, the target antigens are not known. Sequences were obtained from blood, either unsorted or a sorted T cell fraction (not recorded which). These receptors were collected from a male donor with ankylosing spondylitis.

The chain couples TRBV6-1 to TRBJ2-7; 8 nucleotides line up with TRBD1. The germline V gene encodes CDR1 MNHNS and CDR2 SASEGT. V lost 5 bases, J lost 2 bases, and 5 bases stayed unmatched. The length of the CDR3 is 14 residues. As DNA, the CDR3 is TGTGCCAGCAGTACCCCGACAGGGGCCTACGAGCAGTACTTC. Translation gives CASSTPTGAYEQYF.

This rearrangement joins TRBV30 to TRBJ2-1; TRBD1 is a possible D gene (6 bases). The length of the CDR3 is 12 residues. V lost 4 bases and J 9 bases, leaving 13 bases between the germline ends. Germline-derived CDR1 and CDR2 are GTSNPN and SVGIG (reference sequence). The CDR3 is CAWTQGYGEQFF. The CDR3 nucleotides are TGTGCCTGGACACAGGGATACGGTGAGCAGTTCTTC.

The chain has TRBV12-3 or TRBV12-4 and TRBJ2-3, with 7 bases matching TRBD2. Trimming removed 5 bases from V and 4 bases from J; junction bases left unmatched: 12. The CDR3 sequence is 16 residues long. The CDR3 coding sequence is TGTGCCAGCAGTGGGGCTAGCGGCTGGGGCCCAGATACGCAGTATTTT. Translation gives CASSGASGWGPDTQYF.

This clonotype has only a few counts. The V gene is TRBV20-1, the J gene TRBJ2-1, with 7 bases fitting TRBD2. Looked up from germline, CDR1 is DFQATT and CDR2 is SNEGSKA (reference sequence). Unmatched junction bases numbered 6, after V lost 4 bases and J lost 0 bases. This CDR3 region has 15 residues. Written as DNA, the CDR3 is TGCAGTGCTACCCTAGCGGTCAGCTCCTACAATGAGCAGTTCTTC. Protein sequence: CSATLAVSSYNEQFF.